The 29 T cell receptor beta chains below come from one sample, sequenced in a study of blood T cell repertoires in COVID-19. Clones were read by immunoSEQ multiplex PCR, and TCRdb kept only the in-frame ones, dropping some. The top ten hold around a quarter of the sample, which has tens of thousands of clones, 82% seen once. What was sequenced was peripheral blood. Receptors originate from a human donor in a cohort sampled during active COVID-19.

The J gene is TRBJ2-1, the V gene TRBV9; possibly TRBD1 for D (5 bases). Germline CDR1 and CDR2: SGDLS and YYNGEE. V lost 4 bases to trimming and J lost 2 bases, with 13 bases between them. The CDR3 contains 15 residues. CDR3 DNA sequence: TGTGCCAGCAGCCAGAGGCAGGGCCCCTACAATGAGCAGTTCTTC. It translates to CASSQRQGPYNEQFF.

The chain recombines TRBV9 with TRBJ1-6; perhaps TRBD1 as D (5 bases). The CDR3 sequence is 14 residues long. V was shortened by 4 bases and J by 6 bases, with 11 bases between the two germline ends. CDR1 is SGDLS, CDR2 YYNGEE, per germline. The CDR3 spells CASSPQGLNSPLHF. CDR3 in DNA: TGTGCCAGCAGCCCCCAGGGTCTTAATTCACCCCTCCACTTT.

J is TRBJ2-3 and V is TRBV11-1; tentatively, D is TRBD1 (5 bases). Trimming shortened V by 1 base and J by 2 bases, and 7 bases separated the two germline ends. The CDR3 contains 14 residues. CDR1 and CDR2 (germline): SGHAT, FQDESV (reference sequence). The CDR3 reads CASSLEGDTDTQYF. CDR3 nucleotides: TGTGCCAGCAGCTTAGAAGGGGACACAGATACGCAGTATTTT.

The V gene is TRBV21-1, the J gene TRBJ2-4; the D call TRBD2 from the table was never checked on the DNA. TRBV21-1 is classified as a pseudogene. The CDR3 extends over 17 amino acids. As DNA, the CDR3 is TGTGCCAGCAGCAAAAGTAAGGCAGCGTTAGCCAAAAACATTCAGTACTTC. The encoded protein is CASSKSKAALAKNIQYF.

This rearrangement joins TRBV6-5 to TRBJ2-5; D gene unclear. Trimming took off 11 bases at V and 0 bases at J, with 13 bases between the two ends. From germline, CDR1 is MNHEY and CDR2 SVGAGI. CDR3 length: 13 amino acids. The CDR3 loop reads CAGKQLYQETQYF. The CDR3, as DNA: TGTGCCGGAAAACAGCTGTACCAAGAGACCCAGTACTTC.

This clone was observed a handful of times. V and J are TRBV24-1 and TRBJ2-3; unclear D gene. The CDR3 loop spans 11 amino acids. Germline CDR1 and CDR2: KGHDR and SFDVKD. Trimming left V 4 bases short and J 9 bases short, with 7 bases between. CDR3 nucleotides: TGTGCCACCAGTGACCAGTCAACGCAGTATTTT. It codes for CATSDQSTQYF.

This clone was detected a few times. The chain couples TRBV19 to TRBJ1-3; D unresolved. Trimming took 6 bases from V and 0 from J, leaving 12 bases between them. There are 15 residues in the CDR3. Germline-derived CDR1 and CDR2 are LNHDA and SQIVND (reference sequence). DNA for the CDR3: TGTGCCAGTAGGGAGGACGGAGTCTCTGGAAACACCATATATTTT. Protein: CASREDGVSGNTIYF.

V and J are TRBV5-4 and TRBJ2-1; a weak D match, TRBD2 (6 bases). The V gene lost 4 bases and the J gene lost 0 bases, with 11 bases spanning the gap. The CDR3 is 15 amino acids. CDR1 is SGHNT and CDR2 is YYREEE in the germline V gene (reference sequence). The CDR3 is CASSPGLPSYNEQFF. The CDR3 nucleotides are TGTGCCAGCAGCCCGGGACTGCCCTCCTACAATGAGCAGTTCTTC.

The chain is built from TRBV13 and TRBJ1-1; D is unresolved. CDR1 and CDR2 (germline): PRHDT, FYEKMQ (reference sequence). V lost 2 bases to trimming and J lost 8 bases, with 9 bases between them. The CDR3 is 12 residues long. CDR3 coding DNA: TGTGCCAGCAGCTTAAGATCCGGGGAAGCTTTCTTT. It codes for CASSLRSGEAFF.

The rearrangement joins TRBV9 to TRBJ1-3; possible D gene TRBD1, 6 bases. The CDR3 is 15 amino acids. V was trimmed by 7 bases and J by 0 bases, leaving 14 bases between them. Germline CDR1 and CDR2: SGDLS and YYNGEE. This CDR3 reads CASSPGQTSGNTIYF. In nucleotides, the CDR3 is TGTGCCAGCTCACCCGGACAGACCTCTGGAAACACCATATATTTT.

The chain uses TRBV28 and TRBJ1-5; D perhaps matches TRBD1 (6 bases). With 6 bases removed from V and 4 bases from J, the gap between germline ends came to 19 bases. The CDR3 is made up of 16 amino acids. From germline, CDR1 is MDHEN and CDR2 SYDVKM. The CDR3 sequence is CASRDLGGGGNQPQHF. In DNA, the CDR3 is TGTGCCAGCAGAGATCTTGGCGGGGGCGGGAATCAGCCCCAGCATTTT.

The J gene is TRBJ1-1, the V gene TRBV27, with D perhaps matching TRBD1 (6 bases). Germline-derived CDR1 and CDR2 are MNHEY and SMNVEV (reference sequence). Trimming removed 6 bases from V and 6 bases from J, with 14 bases in between. The CDR3 is made up of 13 amino acids. Written as DNA, the CDR3 is TGTGCCAGCAGGAAAGACAGGAAGGCTGAAGCTTTCTTT. Translated: CASRKDRKAEAFF.

The chain employs TRBV5-6 and TRBJ1-1, with no clear D. Deletions cut 4 bases from V and 7 bases from J, with 23 bases between. The CDR3 sequence is 16 residues long. Germline V CDR1 and CDR2: SGHDT, YYEEEE. The CDR3 reads CASSPELGPATHEAFF. The CDR3 bases are TGTGCCAGCAGCCCCGAATTGGGCCCGGCTACCCATGAAGCTTTCTTT.

This clone was found once. One junction end does not reproduce the germline sequence, and a read error may be involved. This chain links TRBV6-4 with TRBJ2-7, with a weak D call TRBD2 (6 bases). The CDR3 is made up of 12 amino acids. CDR1 is MRHNA and CDR2 is SNTAGT in the germline V gene. The CDR3 is CASGRDSFEQYF. The DNA for the CDR3 is TGTGCCAGCGGTAGGGACTCCTTCGAGCAGTACTTC.

In its sample, this clone was seen a few times. CDR3 sequence reads: CASSLGQTYEQYF. The CDR3 DNA sequence: TGTGCCAGCAGTTTGGGACAGACCTACGAGCAGTACTTC. The rearrangement uses TRBV12-3 or TRBV12-4 and TRBJ2-7, with 7 nucleotides matching TRBD1. The CDR3 is 13 amino acids. The junction had 1 base not matched to a gene; V was cut back by 3 bases and J by 2 bases.

This clone appeared a single time. The gene calls are TRBV6-5 and TRBJ2-7; 9 positions agree with TRBD1. The germline gives CDR1 MNHEY, CDR2 SVGAGI. V lost 6 bases and J lost 6; bases outside the gene matches: 9. The CDR3 consists of 14 residues. The CDR3 protein is CASRRRQGGSEQYF. DNA of the CDR3: TGTGCCAGCAGAAGACGACAGGGGGGGTCCGAGCAGTACTTC.

This clone appeared a single time. This chain uses TRBV2 with TRBJ1-4; D call uncertain. This CDR3 is built from 14 residues. In germline, CDR1 is SNHLY, CDR2 FYNNEI. Trimming stripped 6 bases from V and 2 bases from J, with 10 bases between. In DNA, the CDR3 is TGTGCCAGCAGACCAGGTTCTACTAATGAAAAACTGTTTTTT. This sequence encodes CASRPGSTNEKLFF.

The rearrangement joins TRBV18 to TRBJ1-1; no clear D. Trimming pared 4 bases from V and 1 base from J, leaving 10 bases between. Germline V gene sequence: CDR1 KGHSH, CDR2 LQKENI. The CDR3 length is 14 residues. Written as DNA, the CDR3 is TGTGCCAGCTCACGGATCGAGGGGAACACTGAAGCTTTCTTT. This gives the protein CASSRIEGNTEAFF.

This chain links TRBV27 with TRBJ2-7; 7 bases fit TRBD1. V was clipped by 5 bases and J by 0 bases; unmatched bases: 1. The CDR3 is 13 residues long. Germline CDR1 and CDR2: MNHEY and SMNVEV (reference sequence). Here the CDR3 DNA reads TGTGCCAGCAGTCGACAGGGCTCCTACGAGCAGTACTTC. Translation gives CASSRQGSYEQYF.

The rearrangement links TRBV29-1 to TRBJ1-2, with TRBD1 matching over 11 bases. Trimming cost V 3 bases and J 8 bases; bases outside gene matches: 8. CDR1 SQVTM and CDR2 ANQGSEA come from the germline V gene. The CDR3 runs to 14 residues. CDR3 nucleotides: TGCAGCGTTGATGTTTGGGACAGGGGGAACGGCTACACCTTC. Amino acids: CSVDVWDRGNGYTF. Drawing the rest from reference TRBV29-1 and TRBJ1-2, the complete variable domain is SAVISQKPSRDICQRGTSLTIQCQVDSQVTMMFWYRQQPGQSLTLIATANQGSEATYESGFVIDKFPISRPNLTFSTLTVSNMSPEDSSIYLCSVDVWDRGNGYTFGSGTRLTVV.

This chain joins TRBV7-9 and TRBJ1-3; the D gene is possibly TRBD1 (5 bases). With 7 bases removed from V and 0 bases from J, the gap between germline ends came to 16 bases. The germline CDR1 and CDR2 sequences are SEHNR and FQNEAQ (reference sequence). The CDR3 is 16 residues long. The CDR3 nucleotides read TGTGCCAGCACCCCCTTGCAGGGTTTCTCTGGAAACACCATATATTTT. Protein sequence: CASTPLQGFSGNTIYF.

The rearrangement links TRBV9 to TRBJ2-1, with D tentatively TRBD1 (6 bases). V lost 2 bases to trimming and J lost 10 bases, with 19 bases between them. Germline V gene lookup returns CDR1 SGDLS and CDR2 YYNGEE. The CDR3 consists of 15 residues. CDR3 residues: CASSVGYRDTGEQFF. The CDR3 bases are TGTGCCAGCAGCGTCGGATACCGGGACACGGGGGAGCAGTTCTTC. The full variable domain, with the rest looked up from reference TRBV9 and TRBJ2-1, is DSGVTQTPKHLITATGQRVTLRCSPRSGDLSVYWYQQSLDQGLQFLIQYYNGEERAKGNILERFSAQQFPDLHSELNLSSLELGDSALYFCASSVGYRDTGEQFFGPGTRLTVL.

The chain links TRBV20-1 to TRBJ2-1; D is unresolved. CDR3 size: 10 residues. The V end was cut by 3 bases, the J end by 12 bases, with 9 bases between. Germline V gene data show CDR1 as DFQATT and CDR2 as SNEGSKA (reference sequence). The CDR3 protein is CSARNPGQFF. CDR3 coding DNA: TGCAGTGCTAGGAACCCGGGGCAGTTCTTC.

This chain joins TRBV10-1 and TRBJ2-3; D ambiguous. With 4 bases removed from V and 0 bases from J, the gap between germline ends came to 20 bases. The germline gives CDR1 WNHNN, CDR2 SYGVQD (reference sequence). The CDR3 is 18 residues long. The CDR3 nucleotides are TGCGCCAGCAGTGGTCACGGAGAGGTGTACGCTAGCACAGATACGCAGTATTTT. It codes for CASSGHGEVYASTDTQYF.

The chain uses TRBV3-1 (or the pseudogene TRBV3-2) and TRBJ1-4; no clear D. This CDR3 has 14 residues. Per the germline V gene, CDR1 is LGHDT and CDR2 is YNNKEL (reference sequence). V shed 0 bases and J shed 2 bases, with 4 bases lying between them. The CDR3 loop is CASSQDSTNEKLFF. The DNA for the CDR3 is TGTGCCAGCAGCCAAGATTCGACTAATGAAAAACTGTTTTTT.

The rearrangement links TRBV2 to TRBJ1-3, with 8 bases fitting TRBD1. The CDR3 spans 16 residues. After removal of 8 bases from V and 1 base from J, the junction contained 10 bases not matched to a gene. Per the germline V gene, CDR1 is SNHLY and CDR2 is FYNNEI. Here the CDR3 reads CASSDRGIRSGNTIYF. Written as DNA, the CDR3 is TGTGCCAGCTCCGACAGGGGAATTAGGTCTGGAAACACCATATATTTT.

This sequence joins TRBV19 and TRBJ1-1; D uncertain. Per the germline V gene, CDR1 is LNHDA and CDR2 is SQIVND (reference sequence). The CDR3 sequence is 12 residues long. V lost 6 bases, J lost 3 bases, and 8 bases lay in between. CDR3 sequence: CASRVGDTEAFF. The CDR3 DNA reads TGTGCCAGTAGGGTCGGGGACACTGAAGCTTTCTTT.

The rearrangement joins TRBV7-2 to TRBJ2-3; TRBD2 matches 13 bases. CDR3 size: 15 residues. Germline V gene data show CDR1 as SGHTA and CDR2 as FQGNSA. Losses at the gene ends were 4 bases for V and 6 bases for J; bases not matched to a gene: 4. For the CDR3, the DNA is TGTGCCAGCAGCTGGACTAGCGGGGGTGTGGATACGCAGTATTTT. Amino acid sequence: CASSWTSGGVDTQYF.

This chain connects TRBV9 to TRBJ2-5; TRBD2 agrees at 14 bases. This CDR3 comprises 17 residues. Looked up from germline, CDR1 is SGDLS and CDR2 is YYNGEE. Losses at the gene ends were 3 bases for V and 4 bases for J; bases not matched to a gene: 8. Here the CDR3 DNA reads TGTGCCAGCAGCGCTCCGACTAGCGGGGGGGCAGGAGAGACCCAGTACTTC. Translation: CASSAPTSGGAGETQYF.